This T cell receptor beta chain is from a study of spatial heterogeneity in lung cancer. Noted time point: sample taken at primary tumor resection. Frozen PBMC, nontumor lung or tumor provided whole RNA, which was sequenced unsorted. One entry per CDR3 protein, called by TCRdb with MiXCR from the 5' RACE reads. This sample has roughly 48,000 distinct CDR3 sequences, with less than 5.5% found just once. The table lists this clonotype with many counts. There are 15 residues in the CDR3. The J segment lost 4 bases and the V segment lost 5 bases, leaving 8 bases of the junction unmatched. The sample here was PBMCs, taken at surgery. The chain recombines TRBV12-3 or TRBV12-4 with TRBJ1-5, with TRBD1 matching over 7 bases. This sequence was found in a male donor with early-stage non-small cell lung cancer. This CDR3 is CASSPTGARNQPQHF. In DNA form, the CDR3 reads TGTGCCAGCAGTCCAACAGGGGCCCGAAATCAGCCCCAGCATTTT.